Listed here is a single TCR beta chain. Its antigen has not been determined. Within one base of it there is no much larger clone, and no base qualities were kept. The junction shows trimming of 6 bases on V and 5 bases on J, plus 17 bases between the germline ends. Sequences SGHTA (CDR1) and FQGNSA (CDR2) are obtained from the germline V gene. Including cysteine and phenylalanine, the CDR3 has 14 amino acids. Just CDR3 DNA is preserved here, 42 bases in frame from base 1. Using the deep immunoSEQ assay, multiplex PCR amplified TCR CDR3 regions from genomic DNA. Extracted genomic DNA from each cell subset was spread evenly across all wells of several immunoSEQ 96-well plates, with each plate serving as a replicate. Each replicate PCR for sorted subsets received roughly 0.2 ug genomic DNA, equal to some 32,000 T cell genomes. Purified libraries were quantified with a Qubit 3.0 fluorometer, sized on a Bioanalyzer 2100, and re-quantified with the KAPA Library Quantification kit. Every immunoSEQ 96-well plate was sequenced on a dedicated single-read 150-cycle Illumina NextSeq 550 flow cell. The study's own analysis went as follows. Because only junctional sequences without quality scores were contained in the immunoSEQ output, filtering matching that applied to full-length reads could not be performed. To assign V/J genes and CDR3, sequences were annotated against IMGT germline references using PyIR, a Python wrapper for IgBLAST v1.9. Reads were removed for weak V/J assignments (E-value above 1e-6), missing CDR3, stop codons, out-of-frame junctions, or ambiguous translated residues. V3J clonotypes were defined by identical inferred V gene, J gene, and CDR3 amino acid sequence. Percentage overlap between repertoires was computed as shared unique clonotypes divided by the size of the smaller repertoire. Three approaches were used to assess repertoire richness: RTK rarefaction, the Chao1 estimator, and Recon v2.1 estimates of unobserved clonotypes. Generation probabilities were computed with OLGA for all TCRbeta clonotypes obtained by the gDNA method from several donors. TCRdb limited this immuneACCESS table to in-frame rearrangements with V and J called. A share of clones is missing; checked studies link under half to unresolved V genes, and the rest is unexplained. V and J calls plus clone size are reproduced from that table; the DNA served to infer D and trimming. For this sample there are some 2.1 million clones; roughly 95% appear just once. The ten most abundant clones make up 0.1% to 0.15% of the sample.

The sample comes from a study of shared clonotypes between healthy human individuals (dated by TCRdb to 2019 to 2021). General notes on the study: A few men and a couple of women, aged 18 to 49 years, made up the cohort. Per donor, three plates each were used for CD4 naive and CD4 memory, two for CD8 naive, and one for CD8 memory. Blood TCR repertoires of several healthy adults were deeply sequenced to estimate repertoire size and the extent of clonotype sharing between individuals. Different laboratories and diverse techniques were used to prepare libraries and sequence TCR repertoires, to increase sequencing depth and limit assay-specific biases. Each donor's leukapheresis produced roughly between about 0.9 and 9.5 billion PBMCs. Broader findings and caveats from the paper: Based on pairwise subsampling, the degree of clonotype sharing among donors was expected to be affected by sequencing depth. Naive subsets generally had larger estimated clonotype richness than memory subsets. Compared with non-shared clonotypes, the clonotypes found in all four sorted-subset donors had higher generation probabilities. Sharing across a handful of donors was observed for around 5% of naive CD4, over 3% of naive CD8, roughly 2.3% of memory CD4, and roughly 0.4% of memory CD8 clonotypes. Because the study included only a small number of donors, the genetic and exposure-history diversity represented was limited. Incomplete sequencing was indicated by rarefaction of sorted-subset datasets, despite the large sequencing depth. Sampling was restricted to blood, and TCR repertoires in tissue are likely to differ from TCR repertoires in blood.

Donors were healthy HIV-negative adults with no recently reported acute infections or vaccinations. Every donor was a Caucasian adult residing in Nashville, Tennessee, USA. CD4+ T cells were enriched through magnetic negative selection, after which naive cells were positively selected on CD45RA and the remaining negative fraction served as the memory subset. Blood was obtained by leukapheresis, after which PBMCs were separated by Ficoll-Histopaque density gradient centrifugation and cryopreserved in liquid nitrogen vapor phase. Purity and quantity of every magnetically sorted T cell population were checked by analytical flow cytometry. Genomic DNA was isolated from every sorted fraction and measured by UV absorbance on a Nanodrop 2000c.

Sequencing was done on a sample of naive CD4+ T cells sorted from blood. The cell subset or site label here, explained by the study, means: CD45RA+ positively selected. This receptor was taken from a man between 18 and 35 years old in good health. The rearranged segments are TRBV7-2 and TRBJ2-7, with the D gene possibly TRBD1 or TRBD2, each one fitting 5 bases. The nucleotides are TGTGCCAGCAGGGACCGGGACGCAACTAACGAGCAGTACTTC. Its protein product is CASRDRDATNEQYF. With the rest looked up from the reference TRBV7-2 and TRBJ2-7 genes rather than sequenced, the full variable domain is GAGVSQSPSNKVTEKGKDVELRCDPISGHTALYWYRQSLGQGLEFLIYFQGNSAPDKSGLPSDRFSAERTGGSVSTLTIQRTQQEDSAVYLCASRDRDATNEQYFGPGTRLTVT.